This T cell receptor (beta chain) was sequenced in a study of response to subunit inactivated influenza vaccine. Broader study findings: With each seasonal influenza vaccination, the authors suggested, few new T cells are recruited.

This clonotype was seen ten or more times. Antigen: not known. The trim removed 7 bases at V and 3 bases at J, leaving 9 bases unmatched. The CDR3 spans 17 residues. The germline CDR1 and CDR2 sequences are MNHNS and SASEGT. TCRdb used MiXCR to reprocess the RT-PCR reads, holding one entry per CDR3 protein. Altogether around 480,000 distinct CDR3 sequences are present, 11% being singletons, with the ten largest covering about 12%. The material was PBMCs from blood, obtained more than 35 days after vaccination. This receptor was identified in a man in his fifties who received an inactivated influenza vaccine. The chain employs TRBV6-1 and TRBJ2-2, with 12 bases lining up with TRBD1. In nucleotides, the CDR3 is TGTGCCAGCACACCCCTCGGGACAGGGGGCGACACCGGGGAGCTGTTTTTT. Amino acids: CASTPLGTGGDTGELFF.